These T cell receptor beta chains were read from a single sample in a study of T cell responses to AZD1222 COVID-19 vaccine. TCRdb's table, derived via immunoSEQ multiplex PCR, lists solely in-frame clones and lacks some. This table holds around 100,000 clones, 80% to 95% found once. The source material was peripheral blood, sampled on day 0 of AZD1222 vaccination. These receptors originate from an adult in good health. Each CDR3 is given with its conserved first and last residue. The order of the fields is D gene, V gene, CDR3 protein. The D gene is left open where the match is weak.

>.|TRBV28
CASSLTVTHEAFF
>.|TRBV20-1
CSASRREQYF
>.|TRBV2
CASSEWASYGNEQFF
>.|TRBV5-6
CASSLRGAGTEAFF
>.|TRBV19
CASSLIPGPGGSQPQHF
>TRBD2|TRBV3-1/TRBV3-2
CASSQVGLADTDTQYF
>TRBD2|TRBV3-1/TRBV3-2
CASSPPTHGQGLAGETLEQYF
>.|TRBV19
CASSISPNTEAFF
>.|TRBV4-1
CASSFPGGYTF
>.|TRBV9
CASSVDAWNTEAFF